The 3 T cell receptor beta chains reported below all come from one sample, sequenced in a study of human T cells and chemical hapten exposure. Time point of the sample: pre-sensitization, week 0. Treatment denoted: therapeutic diphenylcyclopropenone sensitization with weekly scalp DPC. TCRdb ran MiXCR on the RACE reads and lists one entry per CDR3 protein. The profile shows roughly 380,000 distinct CDR3 sequences, roughly 5.3% of them singletons. Here the sequenced sample was whole blood, taken in connection with sensitization to the hapten diphenylcyclopropenone (DPC). The source is a woman between 45 and 60 years old with alopecia areata. Some clones in this sample may be carry-over from other donors' samples.

This clonotype was recorded many times. The rearrangement uses TRBV28 and TRBJ2-6; D remains ambiguous. The V and J ends lost 7 bases and 1 base respectively, with 20 bases between them. CDR1 is MDHEN and CDR2 is SYDVKM in the germline V gene. The CDR3 is 18 amino acids. The CDR3 nucleotides are TGTGCCAGCATCCCTGGTCAGCGAGCAATTTCTGGGGCCAACGTCCTGACTTTC. Protein sequence: CASIPGQRAISGANVLTF. The whole variable domain, filled in from reference TRBV28 and TRBJ2-6, reads DVKVTQSSRYLVKRTGEKVFLECVQDMDHENMFWYRQDPGLGLRLIYFSYDVKMKEKGDIPEGYSVSREKKERFSLILESASTNQTSMYLCASIPGQRAISGANVLTFGAGSRLTVL.

The chain is built from TRBV4-2 and TRBJ2-2; tentatively, D is TRBD1 (6 bases). The germline gives CDR1 LGHNA, CDR2 YNFKEQ. The CDR3 sequence is 17 residues long. V lost 1 base, J lost 4 bases, and 16 bases lay in between. The CDR3 protein is CASSQGGHTRLTGELFF. The CDR3 DNA follows: TGTGCCAGCAGCCAAGGGGGGCATACGCGGCTCACCGGGGAGCTGTTTTTT.

There are a few counts of this clonotype. A much more abundant neighbour one base away suggests this may be a read error. The chain combines TRBV7-8 with TRBJ1-1; D not certain. The germline V gene has CDR1 SGHVS and CDR2 FQNEAQ. This CDR3 contains 13 residues. Trimming stripped 1 base from V and 3 bases from J, with 6 bases between. CDR3 in DNA: TGTGCCAGCAGCTTAGGACTGGACACTGAAGCTTTCTTT. It encodes CASSLGLDTEAFF.